These 10 T cell receptor beta chains were all obtained from the same sample, sequenced in a study of T cells expressing NK-cell markers. Reanalyzing the 5' RACE reads, TCRdb keeps one entry per CDR3 protein, without DNA. This sample contains some 140,000 distinct CDR3 sequences. Sequences were obtained from blood T cells: a sorted CD56 or NKG2C T cell subset, CD4+ or CD8+ T cells, or bulk PBMC T cells (not recorded which). The source of these receptors is a woman in her forties or fifties in good health.

This chain links TRBV5-1 with TRBJ2-2; the D call from TCRdb, TRBD1, cannot be confirmed without DNA. This CDR3 has 16 amino acids. Germline V gives CDR1 SGHRS, CDR2 YFSETQ. This CDR3 reads CASSLGDRENTGELFF.

CDR3 sequence reads: CASSQELTSGSEDTQYF. V gene TRBV3-1 combines with J gene TRBJ2-3; TCRdb calls TRBD2, which cannot be checked without DNA. The germline V gene encodes CDR1 LGHDT and CDR2 YNNKEL (reference sequence). The CDR3 is 17 residues long.

The CDR3 protein is CASSEESSYNEQFF. This chain uses TRBV2 with TRBJ2-1. Per the germline V gene, CDR1 is SNHLY and CDR2 is FYNNEI. The CDR3 covers 14 residues.

The chain couples TRBV7-3 to TRBJ2-1; the D gene TCRdb calls, TRBD2, cannot be checked with no DNA. The CDR3 sequence is 16 residues long. The V gene's germline CDR1 is SGHTA and CDR2 FQGTGA. The CDR3 reads CASRIPTSGRGNEQFF. Combining the CDR3 with reference TRBV7-3 and TRBJ2-1 gives the whole variable domain GAGVSQTPSNKVTEKGKYVELRCDPISGHTALYWYRQSLGQGPEFLIYFQGTGAADDSGLPNDRFFAVRPEGSVSTLKIQRTERGDSAVYLCASRIPTSGRGNEQFFGPGTRLTVL.

The rearrangement uses TRBV6-1 and TRBJ2-1; TCRdb picks TRBD1, but there is no DNA to check that call. The CDR3 spans 15 residues. Germline CDR1 MNHNS, CDR2 SASEGT. CDR3 amino acids: CASTEGYYSYNEQFF.

J is TRBJ2-7 and V is TRBV20-1. Germline CDR1 reads DFQATT; CDR2 reads SNEGSKA (reference sequence). The length of the CDR3 is 14 residues. CDR3 region: CSARGSVVGYEQYF.

The chain couples TRBV10-2 to TRBJ1-1; TCRdb names TRBD1, which stays unverified in the absence of DNA. Per germline, CDR1 WSHSY and CDR2 SAAADI. This CDR3 contains 14 residues. CDR3 protein: CASSESAGDTEAFF.

The chain has TRBV7-6 and TRBJ2-3; TCRdb outputs TRBD1, but without DNA this stays unchecked. The CDR3 spans 15 residues. Germline V gene sequence: CDR1 SGHVS, CDR2 FNYEAQ. The CDR3: CASSPPGLGTDTQYF.

The chain links TRBV7-9 to TRBJ2-7; TCRdb selects TRBD1, and the lack of DNA leaves this call unchecked. From germline, CDR1 is SEHNR and CDR2 FQNEAQ (reference sequence). This CDR3 is built from 14 residues. The CDR3 is CASSPPRTLYEQYF.

This CDR3 is CSARRLAGEDTQYF. The chain uses TRBV20-1 and TRBJ2-3; TCRdb gives TRBD2 as the D gene, but with no DNA this cannot be confirmed. CDR3 size: 14 residues. Germline V CDR1 and CDR2: DFQATT, SNEGSKA (reference sequence).